Below, 17 T cell receptor beta chains from the same sample are listed, as sequenced in a study of T cell repertoires in cytomegalovirus infection. TCRdb fed the reads into MiXCR, producing one record per CDR3 protein. The data show about 360,000 distinct CDR3 sequences, about a sixth seen once. Sample: PBMCs. These receptors were obtained from a human donor in good health (CMV status not recorded). Some clones in this sample may be carry-over from other donors' samples.

The genes are TRBV19 and TRBJ1-1; tentative D call: TRBD1 (6 bases). Germline values: CDR1 LNHDA, CDR2 SQIVND (reference sequence). The CDR3 loop spans 16 amino acids. Between the trimmed V and J ends, which lost 7 bases and 3 bases, there was a span of 21 bases. The CDR3 DNA is TGTGCCAGTACCCCGTATCTTCAGGGGCCGCACACTGAAGCTTTCTTT. It specifies CASTPYLQGPHTEAFF. Variable domain in full (rest from reference TRBV19 and TRBJ1-1): DGGITQSPKYLFRKEGQNVTLSCEQNLNHDAMYWYRQDPGQGLRLIYYSQIVNDFQKGDIAEGYSVSREKKESFPLTVTSAQKNPTAFYLCASTPYLQGPHTEAFFGQGTRLTVV.

This chain uses TRBV4-1 with TRBJ2-7; D not resolved. The length of the CDR3 is 14 residues. Deletions cut 2 bases from V and 2 bases from J, with 10 bases between. The germline gives CDR1 MGHRA, CDR2 YSYEKL. The CDR3 DNA is TGCGCCAGCAGCCAACCGACGGCAGCCTACGAGCAGTACTTC. It specifies CASSQPTAAYEQYF.

This clonotype was counted a few times. The J gene is TRBJ2-1, the V gene TRBV11-3; D is possibly TRBD2 (6 bases). V was trimmed by 2 bases and J by 10 bases, leaving 15 bases between them. Germline V gene sequence: CDR1 SGHNT, CDR2 YENEEA. The length of the CDR3 is 14 residues. The CDR3 bases are TGTGCCAGCAGCTTACAGCGCGGGGTGGGCGAGCAGTTCTTC. Encoded protein: CASSLQRGVGEQFF.

The table lists this clonotype with many counts. Here the CDR3 DNA reads TGTGCCAGCAGCTTAGTATGGCACGGGACCCAGTACTTC. Translating gives CASSLVWHGTQYF. This chain links TRBV7-2 with TRBJ2-5; D uncertain. V dropped 1 base and J dropped 7 bases, with 10 bases sitting between them. The germline V gene has CDR1 SGHTA and CDR2 FQGNSA. The CDR3 loop spans 13 amino acids.

The chain has TRBV11-3 and TRBJ2-2; no definite D call. CDR3 length: 14 amino acids. The V and J ends lost 5 bases and 2 bases respectively, with 9 bases between them. The V gene's germline CDR1 is SGHNT and CDR2 YENEEA. This CDR3 is CASSDRLNTGELFF. CDR3 sequence (DNA): TGTGCCAGCAGCGACCGGCTAAACACCGGGGAGCTGTTTTTT.

This clonotype was counted a few times. The chain recombines TRBV5-4 with TRBJ2-5, with no clear D. V lost 4 bases, J lost 5 bases, and 12 bases lay in between. The CDR3 extends over 13 amino acids. The germline gives CDR1 SGHNT, CDR2 YYREEE (reference sequence). In DNA, the CDR3 is TGTGCCAGCAGCATTCAAGGGCCGGAGACCCAGTACTTC. This sequence encodes CASSIQGPETQYF.

This clonotype was recorded a few times. This chain connects TRBV14 to TRBJ2-7, with a tentative D call TRBD1 (6 bases). Germline V CDR1 and CDR2: SGHDN, FVKESK. Trimming shortened V by 3 bases and J by 3 bases, and 9 bases separated the two germline ends. This CDR3 comprises 13 residues. CDR3 DNA: TGTGCCAGCAGCCAGGACAGCTACTACGAGCAGTACTTC. This codes for CASSQDSYYEQYF.

The chain recombines TRBV20-1 with TRBJ2-1; D may be TRBD2 (5 bases). The CDR3 covers 14 residues. The germline V gene has CDR1 DFQATT and CDR2 SNEGSKA (reference sequence). Deletions cut 3 bases from V and 6 bases from J, with 15 bases between. The CDR3: CSASWDPRGNEQFF. CDR3 nucleotides: TGCAGTGCTAGTTGGGATCCCCGGGGCAATGAGCAGTTCTTC.

This clonotype was found many times. This chain connects TRBV11-2 to TRBJ2-7; D gene ambiguous. Trimming stripped 7 bases from V and 0 bases from J, with 13 bases between. The CDR3 spans 14 residues. Per the germline V gene, CDR1 is SGHAT and CDR2 is FQNNGV. The CDR3 DNA is TGTGCCAGCACCCAATTTACGGGCTCCTACGAGCAGTACTTC. Its protein is CASTQFTGSYEQYF.

The chain combines TRBV5-4 with TRBJ1-1; 9 bases fit TRBD1. V gave up 1 base and J gave up 7 bases; unmatched junction bases: 14. Germline lookup yields CDR1 SGHNT and CDR2 YYREEE (reference sequence). The CDR3 length is 17 residues. CDR3 DNA sequence: TGTGCCAGCAGCTTGAATCCACAGGGGGCGTCGGGTTATGAAGCTTTCTTT. Translated, it gives CASSLNPQGASGYEAFF.

This clonotype showed up just a few times. The chain recombines TRBV9 with TRBJ2-1; 7 bases match TRBD1. The length of the CDR3 is 17 residues. Unmatched junction bases numbered 10, after V lost 4 bases and J lost 0 bases. The germline V gene encodes CDR1 SGDLS and CDR2 YYNGEE. The CDR3 coding sequence is TGTGCCAGCAGCCAAGGGGGCTCCCCGAGCTCCTACAATGAGCAGTTCTTC. Encoded protein: CASSQGGSPSSYNEQFF.

With respect to this clonotype: Just one base apart from a much larger clone, this may be a read error. V and J are TRBV7-2 and TRBJ2-1; TRBD2 is a possible D gene (5 bases). V was cut by 4 bases and J by 4 bases, with 14 bases left in between. The germline gives CDR1 SGHTA, CDR2 FQGNSA. CDR3 length: 15 amino acids. The CDR3 sequence: CASSSMRVLYNEQFF. DNA for the CDR3: TGTGCCAGCAGCTCAATGCGGGTCCTTTACAATGAGCAGTTCTTC.

The V and J genes are TRBV12-3 or TRBV12-4 and TRBJ2-5, with 8 bases that match TRBD1. V shed 5 bases, J shed 5 bases, and the junction held 13 bases outside the gene matches. The CDR3 length is 16 residues. The CDR3 is CASSPPGQDPWETQYF. Written as DNA, the CDR3 is TGTGCCAGCAGTCCGCCGGGACAGGACCCGTGGGAGACCCAGTACTTC.

In regard to this clonotype: One end of the junction varies from germline; a read error may be responsible. The chain couples TRBV6-9 to TRBJ2-3; 8 positions match TRBD1. The germline V gene has CDR1 MNHGY and CDR2 SVAAGI. CDR3 length: 16 amino acids. This CDR3 reads CSSSYDPDRGTDTQYF. The CDR3 nucleotides read TGTTCCAGCAGTTATGATCCGGACAGGGGCACAGATACGCAGTATTTT.

Concerning this clonotype itself: A much larger clonotype is one base distant, so this may be a read error. The rearrangement links TRBV7-2 to TRBJ2-1; 7 bases are a match to TRBD2. CDR1 is SGHTA, CDR2 FQGNSA, per germline. The CDR3 consists of 16 residues. In DNA form, the CDR3 reads TGTGCCGGCAGCTTAGTGGCGGGAGTCCCCTACAATGAGCAGTTCTTC. Translating gives CAGSLVAGVPYNEQFF.

The sample holds many counts of this clonotype. V usage is TRBV2 and J usage is TRBJ2-5, with D possibly called TRBD1 or TRBD2 (5 bases each). The CDR3 runs to 12 residues. Germline V gene lookup returns CDR1 SNHLY and CDR2 FYNNEI. The V gene lost 8 bases and the J gene lost 4 bases, with 11 bases spanning the gap. CDR3 sequence reads: CASGTAGETQYF. The CDR3 region has the DNA TGTGCCAGCGGGACGGCGGGAGAGACCCAGTACTTC.

This clonotype came up many times. The chain is built from TRBV7-2 and TRBJ2-1, with D possibly matching TRBD1 (5 bases). CDR1 is SGHTA and CDR2 is FQGNSA in the germline V gene. Trimming removed 5 bases at V and 3 bases at J, with 11 bases between. This CDR3 has 14 amino acids. The CDR3 region has the DNA TGTGCCAGCAGCCCTCGGCAGGGCTACAATGAGCAGTTCTTC. Its protein is CASSPRQGYNEQFF.